These T cell receptor beta chains were read from a single sample in a study of CD8 T cells in Susac syndrome. TCRdb redid the calling of the immunoSEQ multiplex PCR reads with MiXCR, one entry per CDR3 protein. This sample has around 170,000 distinct CDR3 sequences, with 90% to 95% found just once. Material for sequencing was CD4+ T cells from PBMCs. These receptors were taken from a human donor in good health. Each CDR3 is given with its conserved first and last residue. A D gene is named only where the DNA matches it firmly. Not all rows give a size; the values are once, few, many and, for expanded clones, a class.

j_gene: TRBJ1-4
abundance: -
v_gene: TRBV20-1
d_gene: TRBD1
CDR3nt: TGCAGTGCTTTAACAGGGGGTAATGAAAAACTGTTTTTT
CDR3aa: CSALTGGNEKLFF

j_gene: TRBJ2-5
abundance: -
v_gene: TRBV20-1
d_gene: TRBD1
CDR3nt: TGCAGTGCGTGGACAGGGGGAGGAGAGACCCAGTACTTC
CDR3aa: CSAWTGGGETQYF

j_gene: TRBJ1-1
abundance: -
v_gene: TRBV21-1
d_gene: -
CDR3nt: TGTGCCAGCAGCAAAGATGGGTCAGGGGGCGCAAAAGCTTTCTTT
CDR3aa: CASSKDGSGGAKAFF

j_gene: TRBJ2-4
abundance: -
v_gene: TRBV12-3/TRBV12-4
d_gene: -
CDR3nt: TGTGCCAGCAGTGCACAGGGTGGGGGGAACATTCAGTACTTC
CDR3aa: CASSAQGGGNIQYF

j_gene: TRBJ2-1
abundance: -
v_gene: TRBV7-2
d_gene: TRBD2
CDR3nt: TGTGCCAGCAGCTTAGCCCAGACTAGCGGACCGGCGGATGAGCAGTTCTTC
CDR3aa: CASSLAQTSGPADEQFF

j_gene: TRBJ2-5
abundance: -
v_gene: TRBV30
d_gene: -
CDR3nt: TGTGCCTGGAGTACAGGGGGGGGAGAGACCCAGTACTTC
CDR3aa: CAWSTGGGETQYF

j_gene: TRBJ2-4
abundance: -
v_gene: TRBV6-5
d_gene: -
CDR3nt: TGTGCCAGCAGTTACGGGGTTTCTACAAACATTCAGTACTTC
CDR3aa: CASSYGVSTNIQYF

j_gene: TRBJ1-6
abundance: -
v_gene: TRBV7-2
d_gene: TRBD1
CDR3nt: TGTGCCAGCAGCCTAGTAAACCCGACAGGGGGATCACCCCTCCACTTT
CDR3aa: CASSLVNPTGGSPLHF

j_gene: TRBJ1-2
abundance: once
v_gene: TRBV5-4
d_gene: -
CDR3nt: TGTGCCAGCAGCATCGACAGGTTGGCGGACTATGGCTACACCTTC
CDR3aa: CASSIDRLADYGYTF

j_gene: TRBJ2-5
abundance: -
v_gene: TRBV3-1
d_gene: TRBD1
CDR3nt: TGTGCCAGCAGCTCGGGACAGGGTCCAGAGACCCAGTACTTC
CDR3aa: CASSSGQGPETQYF

j_gene: TRBJ1-2
abundance: -
v_gene: TRBV7-2
d_gene: -
CDR3nt: TGTGCCAGCAGCTTAGTGGGGGCGCGCGGTGAAAATGGCTACACCTTC
CDR3aa: CASSLVGARGENGYTF

j_gene: TRBJ1-3
abundance: -
v_gene: TRBV18
d_gene: -
CDR3nt: TGTGCCAGCTCACCAATGGACAACGCGGCTGGAAACACCATATATTTT
CDR3aa: CASSPMDNAAGNTIYF

j_gene: TRBJ2-3
abundance: -
v_gene: TRBV27
d_gene: -
CDR3nt: TGTGCCAGCAGTGCTCGGACAGCTATCGGCACAGATACGCAGTATTTT
CDR3aa: CASSARTAIGTDTQYF

j_gene: TRBJ2-1
abundance: -
v_gene: TRBV7-9
d_gene: TRBD2
CDR3nt: TGTGCCAGCAGCAAAGACGGGGGGGATGAGCAGTTCTTC
CDR3aa: CASSKDGGDEQFF

j_gene: TRBJ1-4
abundance: -
v_gene: TRBV20-1
d_gene: TRBD1
CDR3nt: TGCAGTGCTAGATGGGACAGGATTAATGAAAAACTGTTTTTT
CDR3aa: CSARWDRINEKLFF

j_gene: TRBJ2-1
abundance: -
v_gene: TRBV7-3
d_gene: -
CDR3nt: TGTGCCAGCAGCCGAACCGGGACTTACGGCCACAATGAGCAGTTCTTC
CDR3aa: CASSRTGTYGHNEQFF

j_gene: TRBJ2-5
abundance: -
v_gene: TRBV28
d_gene: -
CDR3nt: TGTGCCAGCAGTTCTGGGGCAACGGAGGACCAAGAGACCCAGTACTTC
CDR3aa: CASSSGATEDQETQYF

j_gene: TRBJ2-2
abundance: -
v_gene: TRBV6-2/TRBV6-3
d_gene: TRBD1
CDR3nt: TGTGCCAGCAGTCTGAGACAGGGTCCCTCTGCTACCGGGGAGCTGTTTTTT
CDR3aa: CASSLRQGPSATGELFF

j_gene: TRBJ2-7
abundance: -
v_gene: TRBV18
d_gene: -
CDR3nt: TGTGCCAGCTCGTCCCGGGAAGGCTACGAGCAGTACTTC
CDR3aa: CASSSREGYEQYF

j_gene: TRBJ2-2
abundance: -
v_gene: TRBV29-1
d_gene: -
CDR3nt: TGCAGCGTTGTGGCGGGGACGGGGGCCGCCGGGGAGCTGTTTTTT
CDR3aa: CSVVAGTGAAGELFF

j_gene: TRBJ1-3
abundance: -
v_gene: TRBV20-1
d_gene: -
CDR3nt: TGCAGTGCTCCATCGGGATCTGGAAACACCATATATTTT
CDR3aa: CSAPSGSGNTIYF

j_gene: TRBJ2-5
abundance: -
v_gene: TRBV5-1
d_gene: TRBD2
CDR3nt: TGCGCCAGCAGCGACCCTAGCGGGGCCCAAGAGACCCAGTACTTC
CDR3aa: CASSDPSGAQETQYF

j_gene: TRBJ1-2
abundance: -
v_gene: TRBV6-2/TRBV6-3
d_gene: -
CDR3nt: TGTGCCAGCAGTTACGGACGGCCCTATGGCTACACCTTC
CDR3aa: CASSYGRPYGYTF

j_gene: TRBJ2-3
abundance: -
v_gene: TRBV10-3
d_gene: TRBD2
CDR3nt: TGTGCCATCACCCGCGGGGGGAACACAGATACGCAGTATTTT
CDR3aa: CAITRGGNTDTQYF

j_gene: TRBJ1-1
abundance: -
v_gene: TRBV29-1
d_gene: -
CDR3nt: TGCAGCAGTTCCCGGGGTCCTACTGAAGCTTTCTTT
CDR3aa: CSSSRGPTEAFF

j_gene: TRBJ1-1
abundance: -
v_gene: TRBV7-9
d_gene: -
CDR3nt: TGTGCCAGCAGCTTAGACATGAACACTGAAGCTTTCTTT
CDR3aa: CASSLDMNTEAFF

j_gene: TRBJ2-7
abundance: -
v_gene: TRBV7-9
d_gene: TRBD1
CDR3nt: TGTGCCAGCAGGGGACAGGGGCCTTCCTACGAGCAGTACTTC
CDR3aa: CASRGQGPSYEQYF

j_gene: TRBJ2-7
abundance: once
v_gene: TRBV27
d_gene: -
CDR3nt: TGTGCCAGCAGTAACAGGGCCCACGAGCAGTACTTC
CDR3aa: CASSNRAHEQYF

j_gene: TRBJ2-7
abundance: -
v_gene: TRBV6-2/TRBV6-3
d_gene: -
CDR3nt: TGTGCCAGCTGCCTCAGAGGGTACGAGCAGTACTTC
CDR3aa: CASCLRGYEQYF

j_gene: TRBJ2-7
abundance: few
v_gene: TRBV30
d_gene: -
CDR3nt: TGTGCCTGGAGTGTATCAGCCTACGAGCAGTACTTC
CDR3aa: CAWSVSAYEQYF

j_gene: TRBJ1-1
abundance: -
v_gene: TRBV5-4
d_gene: -
CDR3nt: TGTGCCAGCGGTACCGGGACACGATTCGAAGCTTTCTTT
CDR3aa: CASGTGTRFEAFF

j_gene: TRBJ2-1
abundance: -
v_gene: TRBV11-2
d_gene: -
CDR3nt: TGTGCCAGCGGGGCCCTGGGTGGGGAGCAGTTCTTC
CDR3aa: CASGALGGEQFF

j_gene: TRBJ2-4
abundance: -
v_gene: TRBV7-9
d_gene: -
CDR3nt: TGTGCCAGCAGCTTATACGCTGGGGGAGGATACTTC
CDR3aa: CASSLYAGGGYF

j_gene: TRBJ1-4
abundance: -
v_gene: TRBV18
d_gene: -
CDR3nt: TGTGCCAGCTCACCACAGCGGCCGGATAATGAAAAACTGTTTTTT
CDR3aa: CASSPQRPDNEKLFF

j_gene: TRBJ1-1
abundance: once
v_gene: TRBV5-1
d_gene: -
CDR3nt: TGCGCCAGCAGCCTACCAGGGGAGGTGGCTTTCTTT
CDR3aa: CASSLPGEVAFF

j_gene: TRBJ1-1
abundance: -
v_gene: TRBV20-1
d_gene: -
CDR3nt: TGCAGTGCTGCCGGGACTCTAAACTCTGAAGCTTTCTTT
CDR3aa: CSAAGTLNSEAFF

j_gene: TRBJ2-1
abundance: once
v_gene: TRBV10-3
d_gene: TRBD2
CDR3nt: TGTGCCATCAGTGGCGGGGGGGTAGAGCAGTTCTTC
CDR3aa: CAISGGGVEQFF

j_gene: TRBJ2-2
abundance: -
v_gene: TRBV6-6
d_gene: -
CDR3nt: TGTGCCAGCAGTTACCCAGGGACCGCGAACACCGGGGAGCTGTTTTTT
CDR3aa: CASSYPGTANTGELFF

j_gene: TRBJ1-2
abundance: -
v_gene: TRBV12-3/TRBV12-4
d_gene: TRBD1
CDR3nt: TGTGCCAGCAGGGACAGGGCGAAGAACTATGGCTACACCTTC
CDR3aa: CASRDRAKNYGYTF

j_gene: TRBJ2-3
abundance: few
v_gene: TRBV7-9
d_gene: -
CDR3nt: TGTGCCAGCAGCCATCCAACAGATACGCAGTATTTT
CDR3aa: CASSHPTDTQYF

j_gene: TRBJ2-7
abundance: -
v_gene: TRBV28
d_gene: TRBD2
CDR3nt: TGTGCCAGCAGGCCTGCCGGGACTAGCCCCACCTACGAGCAGTACTTC
CDR3aa: CASRPAGTSPTYEQYF

j_gene: TRBJ2-4
abundance: -
v_gene: TRBV28
d_gene: -
CDR3nt: TGTGCCAGCAGTTTGCCCAATGCAGCAAGCATTCAGTACTTC
CDR3aa: CASSLPNAASIQYF

j_gene: TRBJ2-7
abundance: few
v_gene: TRBV7-2
d_gene: -
CDR3nt: TGTGCCAGCAGCTCTTCAGGGAGCTCCTACGAGCAGTACTTC
CDR3aa: CASSSSGSSYEQYF

j_gene: TRBJ1-1
abundance: -
v_gene: TRBV5-1
d_gene: -
CDR3nt: TGCGCCAGCACCGATCGTCTGAACACTGAAGCTTTCTTT
CDR3aa: CASTDRLNTEAFF

j_gene: TRBJ2-2
abundance: -
v_gene: TRBV19
d_gene: -
CDR3nt: TGTGCCAGTCGCCCAGGGAACACCGGGGAGCTGTTTTTT
CDR3aa: CASRPGNTGELFF

j_gene: TRBJ1-4
abundance: -
v_gene: TRBV12-3/TRBV12-4
d_gene: TRBD1
CDR3nt: TGTGCCAGCAGCGACCCGACAGGGGGCGATTTCGGAAAACTGTTTTTT
CDR3aa: CASSDPTGGDFGKLFF

j_gene: TRBJ2-7
abundance: -
v_gene: TRBV6-5
d_gene: -
CDR3nt: TGTGCCAGCAGTTACCCGGGGGTGGTGGATCCGAGCTCCTACGAGCAGTACTTC
CDR3aa: CASSYPGVVDPSSYEQYF

j_gene: TRBJ1-2
abundance: -
v_gene: TRBV20-1
d_gene: -
CDR3nt: TGCAGTGCTAGAGTGGCGCAGGCCACTAACTATGGCTACACCTTC
CDR3aa: CSARVAQATNYGYTF

j_gene: TRBJ1-5
abundance: -
v_gene: TRBV28
d_gene: -
CDR3nt: TGTGCCAGCAGTTTACAATCGGGACTTCAGCCCCAGCATTTT
CDR3aa: CASSLQSGLQPQHF

j_gene: TRBJ1-1
abundance: -
v_gene: TRBV6-1
d_gene: TRBD1
CDR3nt: TGTGCCAGCAGTGCCAAAGGGGGACAGGGCGTCGCGCGGCTGTTCTTT
CDR3aa: CASSAKGGQGVARLFF

j_gene: TRBJ2-2
abundance: -
v_gene: TRBV5-1
d_gene: -
CDR3nt: TGCGCCAGCAGCTGGGGTGAAGGGGGTGCCACCGGGGAGCTGTTTTTT
CDR3aa: CASSWGEGGATGELFF

j_gene: TRBJ2-1
abundance: -
v_gene: TRBV19
d_gene: -
CDR3nt: TGTGCCAGCAGAAGGGTTCAATCTTCCAATGAGCAGTTCTTC
CDR3aa: CASRRVQSSNEQFF

j_gene: TRBJ2-2
abundance: -
v_gene: TRBV30
d_gene: TRBD2
CDR3nt: TGTGCCTGGAGTCCTCGGGACTACGGGGAGCTGTTTTTT
CDR3aa: CAWSPRDYGELFF

j_gene: TRBJ2-7
abundance: -
v_gene: TRBV20-1
d_gene: -
CDR3nt: TGCAGTGCTAGAGATACGGCCTCCTACGAGCAGTACTTC
CDR3aa: CSARDTASYEQYF

j_gene: TRBJ1-2
abundance: -
v_gene: TRBV19
d_gene: -
CDR3nt: TGTGCCAGTAGTATAGAACGACGGCGGTTAGCAGGCTACACCTTC
CDR3aa: CASSIERRRLAGYTF

j_gene: TRBJ2-1
abundance: -
v_gene: TRBV12-3/TRBV12-4
d_gene: TRBD2
CDR3nt: TGTGCCAGCACTGGACTAGCGGGAGTATCCAATGAGCAGTTCTTC
CDR3aa: CASTGLAGVSNEQFF

j_gene: TRBJ2-1
abundance: -
v_gene: TRBV7-2
d_gene: -
CDR3nt: TGTGCCAGCAGCTTAGAAATCTTCAATGAGCAGTTCTTC
CDR3aa: CASSLEIFNEQFF

j_gene: TRBJ1-5
abundance: -
v_gene: TRBV20-1
d_gene: -
CDR3nt: TGCAGTGTTACATCCCTCAATCAGCCCCAGCATTTT
CDR3aa: CSVTSLNQPQHF

j_gene: TRBJ2-6
abundance: once
v_gene: TRBV6-1
d_gene: -
CDR3nt: TGTGCCAGCAGTCCCCGGATCTATTTCTCTGGGGCCAACGTCCTGACTTTC
CDR3aa: CASSPRIYFSGANVLTF